This TCR beta chain was sequenced during a study of blood T cells in healthy people across ages (dated by TCRdb to 2015 to 2017). Study-wide context: In model experiments, roughly one uniquely barcoded TCR beta cDNA molecule per two T cells was captured by template switching. To track age-related changes in TCR beta repertoire diversity, the study relied on deep sequencing normalized with unique cDNA molecular identifiers. Donors were grouped into four age groups: young (average approximately 16 years), middle-aged (39), aged (around 62) and long-lived (approximately 78). To avoid experimental bias, donors of different ages were randomly spread across the sequencing lanes. Using the same blood draw, the study looked at two additional independent replicas of 1 million unique cDNA reads for two donors, one aged 18 to 30 and the other aged 80 or older.

Overall results and qualifications from the work: Conclusive comparison of naive and antigen-experienced compartments was prevented by the profiling of bulk unsorted PBMCs. Estimates of total diversity based on one million sequenced T cells were considered lower bounds and underestimates. The percentage of naive T cells measured by flow cytometry correlated strongly with observed TCR beta diversity. Because the CMV infection status of the donors was unknown, age-related changes in expanded clonotypes may potentially have been confounded. The long-lived group showed more naive CD4+ T cells, fewer expanded clones and increased TCR diversity than the aged group, suggesting age selection. Observed TCR beta diversity per million T cells fell roughly linearly with age, and a significant reduction was already apparent by age roughly 40.

Donors were 30 to 45 systemically healthy Caucasian individuals from Russia aged roughly 6 to 90 years. About 10 milliliters of peripheral blood were collected from each donor into EDTA-treated Vacutainer tubes. Ficoll-Paque density-gradient centrifugation was used to isolate PBMCs, with at least 6.5 million per sample. Total RNA, at least 6 micrograms per sample, was extracted from PBMCs with Trizol reagent. For every donor, an aliquot of PBMCs went through flow cytometry to measure the percentages of naive CD45RAhigh/CD27high T cells. Only a few counts were recorded for this clonotype. Its antigen is not yet known. One end of the junction fails to match germline, which may point to a read error. From its cysteine to its phenylalanine, the CDR3 spans 19 amino acids. Only the CDR3 DNA stays, 57 bases, in frame from base 1. CDR1 and CDR2 are drawn from the germline V gene (reference sequence): DFQATT, SNEGSKA.

The library came from 5' RACE. Sequencer: Illumina HiSeq 2500. A second PCR of roughly 7 to 11 cycles was performed with a sample-barcoded 5' primer and a J-beta primer mix. A unique molecular identifier was introduced onto each TCR beta cDNA molecule by a template-switch 5' adaptor carrying 12 random nucleotides. Each sample yielded at least 2.5 million CDR3-containing paired-end reads. First-strand cDNA synthesis was performed from all RNA using the Mint cDNA synthesis kit, with priming by a TRBC-specific oligonucleotide. After uracil-DNA glycosylase treatment, a first 18-cycle PCR used universal primers M1SS and BC2_uni_R on all cDNA. Per the original workflow: For normalization, 1 million high-quality reads were randomly selected from each sample, with every read carrying a distinct molecular identifier. Reads sharing molecular identifiers were discarded rather than binned into consensus sequences. CDR3 identification, clonotype clustering and error correction used MiTCR with a Q25 quality threshold and the strictest error-elimination algorithm. Lower-bound total TCR beta diversity was estimated with a nonparametric unseen species model using Euler transformation. TCRdb ran its own pipeline on the public reads, namely fastp trimming at Q25 and MiXCR clone calling, and kept in-frame beta chains. Merged by CDR3 protein, the rows form single entries marked with the most common genes and DNA. TCRdb, rather than the study authors, made the V and J calls. For this sample the table gives 790,000 or so distinct CDR3 sequences, of which about 46% were detected only once. The ten largest clones add up to 15% to 20% of the sample.

The clonotype comes from a man aged 80 or over in good health. The sequenced sample was blood. The chain is assembled from TRBV20-1 and TRBJ2-3, with TRBD1 identical over 8 junction bases. The CDR3 is CSARDFRLGTGVFTGTQYF. The bases read TGCAGTGCTAGAGACTTTCGACTGGGGACAGGAGTTTTCACAGGTACGCAGTATTTT.